Following are 10 T cell receptor beta chains from one sample sequenced in a study of shared clonotypes between healthy human individuals. Only in-frame clones appear in the TCRdb table, and some are missing; sequencing was by immunoSEQ multiplex PCR. This sample has 2 million to 2.5 million clones, with 85% to 95% found just once. The sequenced sample consisted of naive CD4+ T cells sorted from blood. Subset: CD45RA+ positively selected. The receptors here all came from a man aged 18 to 30 in good health.

This clone was recorded only once. The chain joins TRBV7-2 to TRBJ2-5; 10 nucleotides agree with TRBD1. Trimming cost V 5 bases and J 2 bases; bases outside gene matches: 5. CDR3 length: 15 residues. Germline loops: CDR1 SGHTA, CDR2 FQGNSA. CDR3 region: CASSPWTGGQETQYF. In DNA form, the CDR3 reads TGTGCCAGCAGCCCTTGGACAGGGGGGCAAGAGACCCAGTACTTC.

Worth noting for this clone: The identical CDR3 is also encoded by other nucleotide sequences in the sample. The gene calls are TRBV5-1 and TRBJ2-7; TRBD1 matches 9 bases. This CDR3 has 14 residues. The trim removed 1 base at V and 2 bases at J, leaving 1 base unmatched. Germline CDR1 reads SGHRS; CDR2 reads YFSETQ. This CDR3 reads CASSLRDRAYEQYF. The CDR3 DNA sequence: TGCGCCAGCAGCTTGAGGGACAGGGCCTACGAGCAGTACTTC.

V and J are TRBV5-5 and TRBJ2-7, with 8 bases matching TRBD2. CDR3 length: 15 residues. Trimming at V came to 4 bases and at J to 3 bases, leaving 9 bases not matched to a gene. Germline CDR1 and CDR2: SGHKS and YYEKEE (reference sequence). The CDR3 region has the DNA TGTGCCAGCAGCCTATTAGCGGGATCGGGCTACGAGCAGTACTTC. It yields the protein CASSLLAGSGYEQYF.

The count of this clone is one. The chain is built from TRBV6-4 and TRBJ2-3; D is unresolved. Germline V lookup: CDR1 MRHNA, CDR2 SNTAGT. CDR3 length: 14 amino acids. Deletions cut 4 bases from V and 0 bases from J, with 8 bases between. The CDR3 nucleotides are TGTGCCAGCAGTGTCCTACCCAGCACAGATACGCAGTATTTT. Its protein product is CASSVLPSTDTQYF.

A remark on this clone: A read error may explain this, as a much larger clone is one base away. Additional DNA sequences in this sample encode the identical CDR3. V usage is TRBV27 and J usage is TRBJ1-5; 8 positions agree with TRBD1. The junction had 2 bases not matched to a gene; V was cut back by 5 bases and J by 2 bases. The CDR3 is 14 residues long. CDR1 is MNHEY, CDR2 SMNVEV, per germline (reference sequence). The CDR3 DNA follows: TGTGCCAGCAGTCCGGGACAGGGCAATCAGCCCCAGCATTTT. Translating gives CASSPGQGNQPQHF.

The chain recombines TRBV6-5 with TRBJ2-2, with a possible D match to TRBD1 (5 bases). There are 14 residues in the CDR3. V gave up 2 bases and J gave up 5 bases, with 9 bases separating them. Germline CDR1 reads MNHEY; CDR2 reads SVGAGI. CDR3 amino acids: CASSYTKGTGELFF. The CDR3 DNA follows: TGTGCCAGCAGTTACACGAAGGGGACCGGGGAGCTGTTTTTT.

CDR3 sequence (DNA): TGCGCCAGCAGCTTAACTAGCGGGGGGAGCCAAGAGACCCAGTACTTC. Translating gives CASSLTSGGSQETQYF. The J gene is TRBJ2-5, the V gene TRBV5-1; 12 nucleotides match TRBD2. Looked up from germline, CDR1 is SGHRS and CDR2 is YFSETQ. The J segment lost 1 base and the V segment lost 2 bases, leaving 3 bases of the junction unmatched. The CDR3 sequence is 16 residues long.

V usage is TRBV18 and J usage is TRBJ1-3; no clear D. Trimming took off 1 base at V and 0 bases at J, with 13 bases between the two ends. Germline-derived CDR1 and CDR2 are KGHSH and LQKENI. The CDR3 runs to 17 residues. In DNA form, the CDR3 reads TGTGCCAGCTCACCACTAACAGCCAGGAGCTCTGGAAACACCATATATTTT. The encoded protein is CASSPLTARSSGNTIYF.

The rearrangement links TRBV6-1 to TRBJ1-1; D is possibly TRBD1 (5 bases). The V and J ends lost 8 bases and 11 bases respectively, with 18 bases between them. The CDR3 totals 12 residues. The germline gives CDR1 MNHNS, CDR2 SASEGT. CDR3 region: CASREPTVPAFF. The CDR3 DNA is TGTGCCAGCCGAGAGCCGACAGTTCCCGCTTTCTTT.

The rearrangement links TRBV9 to TRBJ2-5; 10 bases match TRBD2. The CDR3 consists of 17 residues. V was pared by 0 bases and J by 5 bases, with 10 bases of the junction left unmatched. Germline V lookup: CDR1 SGDLS, CDR2 YYNGEE. The CDR3 DNA reads TGTGCCAGCAGCGTAGCTCCCCTAGCGGGAGTCCGGGAGACCCAGTACTTC. Amino acids: CASSVAPLAGVRETQYF.